Presented here are 5 T cell receptor beta chains from one specimen sequenced in a study of CD8 T cells in cerebrospinal fluid in Alzheimer's disease. TCRdb reprocessed the 10x single-cell sequencing reads and reports one entry per CDR3 protein, with no DNA. This listing includes about 1,100 distinct CDR3 sequences. Sequences were obtained from cerebrospinal fluid. The receptors stem from a human donor with mild cognitive impairment.

Its frequency marks this clonotype as large. The gene calls are TRBV20-1 and TRBJ2-3; TCRdb's D gene call, TRBD2, goes unchecked for lack of DNA. The length of the CDR3 is 15 residues. Germline assignment: CDR1 DFQATT and CDR2 SNEGSKA (reference sequence). This CDR3 reads CSATLDGGATDTQYF.

This clonotype ranks as medium-sized in terms of frequency. The chain couples TRBV20-1 to TRBJ2-7; TCRdb calls TRBD2, which cannot be checked without DNA. This CDR3 contains 14 residues. The V gene's germline CDR1 is DFQATT and CDR2 SNEGSKA (reference sequence). CDR3 loop: CSASGGTQGLGQYF.

Its frequency marks this clonotype as large. The CDR3 sequence: CASSPYASPGQPQHF. The rearrangement joins TRBV3-1 to TRBJ1-5. There are 15 residues in the CDR3. In germline, CDR1 is LGHDT, CDR2 YNNKEL (reference sequence). The full variable domain, rest sourced from reference TRBV3-1 and TRBJ1-5, is DTAVSQTPKYLVTQMGNDKSIKCEQNLGHDTMYWYKQDSKKFLKIMFSYNNKELIINETVPNRFSPKSPDKAHLNLHINSLELGDSAVYFCASSPYASPGQPQHFGDGTRLSIL.

Judged by frequency, this clonotype is medium-sized. This chain uses TRBV7-9 with TRBJ2-1; with no DNA, the TCRdb D assignment of TRBD2 cannot be verified. The germline gives CDR1 SEHNR, CDR2 FQNEAQ (reference sequence). This CDR3 is 17 amino acids long. CDR3 sequence reads: CASSSHKLAGGDNEQFF.

Considering frequency, this clonotype is medium-sized. The gene calls are TRBV20-1 and TRBJ2-5. The CDR3 is 11 amino acids. Germline V gives CDR1 DFQATT, CDR2 SNEGSKA (reference sequence). Here the CDR3 reads CSAERTETQYF.